The 27 T cell receptor beta chains presented below share a single source sample, sequenced in a study of CD8+ T cells in alopecia areata. Treatment meaning: oral pan-JAK inhibitor, 5-10 mg twice daily. RNA was extracted and reverse transcribed into cDNA as the sequencing template. Repertoires were generated with immunoSEQ multiplex PCR, while TCRdb's copy carries only in-frame clones and drops some. The table records approximately 65,000 clones, under 60% of them present only once. Sequenced here: CD8+ T cells sorted from blood, sampled at approximately week 36, from a patient treated with tofacitinib. All receptors come from a human donor with alopecia areata.

This clone was seen only a few times. CDR3 sequence reads: CASSDLTSGIETQYF. The CDR3 DNA follows: TGTGCCAGCAGTGACTTGACTAGCGGGATAGAGACCCAGTACTTC. The J gene is TRBJ2-5, the V gene TRBV9; 11 nucleotides line up with TRBD2. The length of the CDR3 is 15 residues. V trimming: 5 bases; J trimming: 4 bases; junction bases outside the gene matches: 7. CDR1 SGDLS and CDR2 YYNGEE come from the germline V gene.

V and J are TRBV7-9 and TRBJ2-5, with D possibly matching TRBD2 (6 bases). The CDR3 totals 13 residues. Germline V gene sequence: CDR1 SEHNR, CDR2 FQNEAQ (reference sequence). V gave up 5 bases and J gave up 2 bases, with 9 bases separating them. The CDR3: CASSPGTQETQYF. The DNA of the CDR3 is TGTGCCAGCAGCCCCGGGACTCAAGAGACCCAGTACTTC.

This clone appeared a few times. One junction end disagrees with the germline gene, perhaps due to a read error. The genes are TRBV7-2 and TRBJ2-7; 7 nucleotides agree with TRBD2. The CDR3 spans 14 residues. The germline CDR1 and CDR2 sequences are SGHTA and FQGNSA. This CDR3 is CASSLAARGYEQYF. The CDR3, as DNA: TGTGCCAGCAGCCTAGCGGCCCGAGGGTACGAGCAGTACTTC.

V gene TRBV27 combines with J gene TRBJ2-7, with 10 bases that match TRBD2. The CDR3 sequence is 15 residues long. Losses at the gene ends were 2 bases for V and 2 bases for J; bases not matched to a gene: 3. Germline loops: CDR1 MNHEY, CDR2 SMNVEV (reference sequence). CDR3 residues: CASSLGAGGPYEQYF. CDR3 in DNA: TGTGCCAGCAGTTTAGGAGCGGGAGGGCCCTACGAGCAGTACTTC.

The chain recombines TRBV29-1 with TRBJ2-3, with D possibly being TRBD1 or TRBD2 (6 bases each). The CDR3 is made up of 17 amino acids. Trimming removed 7 bases at V and 0 bases at J, with 23 bases between. Germline V gene lookup returns CDR1 SQVTM and CDR2 ANQGSEA. The CDR3 nucleotides read TGCAGCGCTGGAGGGGGAGCTGTCGTGGCTAGCACAGATACGCAGTATTTT. Protein product: CSAGGGAVVASTDTQYF.

The chain recombines TRBV5-1 with TRBJ2-3, with D possibly being TRBD1 (6 bases). This CDR3 has 14 amino acids. Germline values: CDR1 SGHRS, CDR2 YFSETQ. Trimming removed 4 bases at V and 5 bases at J, with 14 bases between. The CDR3 here is CASSPPGRGDTQYF. CDR3 coding DNA: TGCGCCAGCAGCCCCCCGGGCAGGGGAGATACGCAGTATTTT.

This clone was detected a few times. The rearrangement joins TRBV29-1 to TRBJ1-2; D gene unclear. The CDR3 runs to 13 residues. Trimming took 0 bases from V and 0 from J, leaving 5 bases between them. The V gene's germline CDR1 is SQVTM and CDR2 ANQGSEA. The CDR3 DNA sequence: TGCAGCGTTGAAGATATAGCTAACTATGGCTACACCTTC. Translated: CSVEDIANYGYTF.

The CDR3 spells CASSPIEGARGETQYF. As DNA, the CDR3 is TGTGCCAGCAGCCCTATTGAGGGGGCGCGTGGAGAGACCCAGTACTTC. V is TRBV7-9 and J is TRBJ2-5; 7 bases match TRBD1. The CDR3 runs to 16 residues. Germline CDR1 SEHNR, CDR2 FQNEAQ (reference sequence). J lost 4 bases, V lost 5 bases, and 13 bases had no gene match.

The V gene is TRBV29-1, the J gene TRBJ1-2, with D possibly being TRBD1 (6 bases). Trimming pared 7 bases from V and 7 bases from J, leaving 19 bases between. This CDR3 region has 13 residues. Germline lookup yields CDR1 SQVTM and CDR2 ANQGSEA. The CDR3 DNA follows: TGCAGCGCCTTCATCCCGGGGGCTTTTGGCTACACCTTC. It codes for CSAFIPGAFGYTF.

The rearrangement joins TRBV28 to TRBJ2-7; weak D call: TRBD1 (6 bases). The CDR3 length is 14 residues. V was shortened by 6 bases and J by 3 bases, with 15 bases between the two germline ends. The V gene's germline CDR1 is MDHEN and CDR2 SYDVKM. CDR3 loop: CASRATGTYYEQYF. CDR3 coding DNA: TGTGCCAGCAGGGCTACCGGGACATACTACGAGCAGTACTTC.

This clone was recorded a few times. The chain recombines TRBV5-1 with TRBJ1-1; the match to TRBD1 covers 8 bases. The CDR3 spans 15 residues. The V gene's germline CDR1 is SGHRS and CDR2 YFSETQ. The junction had 5 bases not matched to a gene; V was cut back by 4 bases and J by 0 bases. The CDR3 DNA reads as TGCGCCAGCAGCGCGCGACAGGGGATGAACACTGAAGCTTTCTTT. It is translated as CASSARQGMNTEAFF.

The chain joins TRBV4-1 to TRBJ2-7; the match to TRBD2 covers 8 bases. The CDR3 is 15 residues long. V shed 2 bases, J shed 5 bases, and the junction held 8 bases outside the gene matches. Germline CDR1 and CDR2: MGHRA and YSYEKL. The CDR3 DNA reads TGCGCCAGCAGCCAATCCTGGCGGGAGGTCGACGAGCAGTACTTC. This codes for CASSQSWREVDEQYF.

The chain joins TRBV7-9 to TRBJ2-2, with 8 bases lining up with TRBD1. This CDR3 is 15 amino acids long. The trim removed 4 bases at V and 1 base at J, leaving 2 bases unmatched. Germline loops: CDR1 SEHNR, CDR2 FQNEAQ (reference sequence). The DNA for the CDR3 is TGTGCCAGCAGCTCCGGGACAGGGAACACCGGGGAGCTGTTTTTT. As protein: CASSSGTGNTGELFF. The full variable domain, with the rest looked up from reference TRBV7-9 and TRBJ2-2, is DTGVSQNPRHKITKRGQNVTFRCDPISEHNRLYWYRQTLGQGPEFLTYFQNEAQLEKSRLLSDRFSAERPKGSFSTLEIQRTEQGDSAMYLCASSSGTGNTGELFFGEGSRLTVL.

V and J are TRBV27 and TRBJ2-2; D not certain. Germline values: CDR1 MNHEY, CDR2 SMNVEV (reference sequence). V lost 5 bases and J lost 0, with 13 bases in between. The CDR3 runs 16 residues. CDR3 residues: CASSEHISSNTGELFF. The CDR3 coding sequence is TGTGCCAGCAGTGAACACATCAGTTCGAACACCGGGGAGCTGTTTTTT.

The chain couples TRBV7-9 to TRBJ2-3; 8 nucleotides agree with TRBD2. Per germline, CDR1 SEHNR and CDR2 FQNEAQ (reference sequence). The CDR3 has 15 amino acids. The V and J ends lost 6 bases and 0 bases, in that order; junction bases with no gene match: 5. This CDR3 reads CASSGLAGSTDTQYF. The CDR3 nucleotides read TGTGCCAGCAGTGGTCTAGCGGGTAGCACAGATACGCAGTATTTT.

This clone was observed at least ten times. The rearrangement links TRBV7-9 to TRBJ2-3; D may be TRBD2 (6 bases). The CDR3 has 17 residues. Germline-derived CDR1 and CDR2 are SEHNR and FQNEAQ (reference sequence). Between the trimmed V and J ends, which lost 2 bases and 4 bases, there was a span of 19 bases. In DNA, the CDR3 is TGTGCCAGCAGCTTACCGCCGGAGGGACGGAGTCCAGATACGCAGTATTTT. This translates into CASSLPPEGRSPDTQYF. Looking up the rest from reference TRBV7-9 and TRBJ2-3 gives the full variable domain: DTGVSQNPRHKITKRGQNVTFRCDPISEHNRLYWYRQTLGQGPEFLTYFQNEAQLEKSRLLSDRFSAERPKGSFSTLEIQRTEQGDSAMYLCASSLPPEGRSPDTQYFGPGTRLTVL.

The rearrangement joins TRBV9 to TRBJ2-1, with 10 bases aligning to TRBD2. The CDR3 spans 15 residues. Looked up from germline, CDR1 is SGDLS and CDR2 is YYNGEE. Trimming at V came to 0 bases and at J to 5 bases, leaving 2 bases not matched to a gene. The chain's CDR3 is CASSVELAGHNEQFF. The CDR3 DNA sequence: TGTGCCAGCAGCGTAGAACTAGCGGGGCACAATGAGCAGTTCTTC.

This sequence joins TRBV4-1 and TRBJ2-6; no clear D gene. Per the germline V gene, CDR1 is MGHRA and CDR2 is YSYEKL. CDR3 length: 14 residues. The V and J ends lost 4 bases and 6 bases respectively, with 10 bases between them. The CDR3 spells CASSPPSVANVLTF. CDR3 coding DNA: TGCGCCAGCAGCCCTCCGTCGGTGGCCAACGTCCTGACTTTC.

This chain connects TRBV6-6 to TRBJ2-7; 7 positions agree with TRBD2. V lost 5 bases to trimming and J lost 6 bases; unmatched junction nucleotides: 4. Germline loops: CDR1 MNHNY, CDR2 SVGAGI (reference sequence). The CDR3 has 12 residues. CDR3 in amino acids: CASSTGTIEQYF. The CDR3 DNA reads as TGTGCCAGCAGTACCGGGACTATCGAGCAGTACTTC.

Only one count was recorded for this clone. The V call is TRBV11-2, the J call TRBJ2-5; the match to TRBD1 covers 7 bases. Germline CDR1 SGHAT, CDR2 FQNNGV. J gave up 0 bases and V 3 bases, and 7 bases lay outside the gene matches. This CDR3 region has 16 residues. The CDR3 DNA reads TGTGCCAGCAGCTTCCCCGGGACAGCGTACCAAGAGACCCAGTACTTC. Translated: CASSFPGTAYQETQYF.

The V gene is TRBV27, the J gene TRBJ2-3; 8 nucleotides align to TRBD2. CDR3 size: 15 residues. Germline V gene lookup returns CDR1 MNHEY and CDR2 SMNVEV (reference sequence). V was clipped by 4 bases and J by 4 bases; unmatched bases: 7. CDR3 sequence reads: CASSSTGGRPDTQYF. The CDR3 nucleotides are TGTGCCAGCAGTTCTACGGGAGGGAGGCCAGATACGCAGTATTTT.

The chain links TRBV29-1 to TRBJ2-7; 7 bases are a match to TRBD2. The CDR3 sequence is 14 residues long. The V segment lost 6 bases and the J segment 0 bases; nucleotides outside the gene matches: 8. Germline V gene lookup returns CDR1 SQVTM and CDR2 ANQGSEA. This CDR3 reads CSVLKTSSSYEQYF. The CDR3 nucleotides read TGCAGCGTCCTCAAGACTAGCAGCTCCTACGAGCAGTACTTC.

The chain carries TRBV7-2 and TRBJ2-7; possibly TRBD1 for D (6 bases). Deletions cut 5 bases from V and 3 bases from J, with 17 bases between. Germline V gives CDR1 SGHTA, CDR2 FQGNSA. This CDR3 comprises 15 residues. The CDR3, as DNA: TGTGCCAGCAGCCTTCGGGACACTATGATCTACGAGCAGTACTTC. Translation: CASSLRDTMIYEQYF.

This clone was detected a few times. The rearrangement uses TRBV14 and TRBJ2-1, with 7 bases identical to TRBD1. Trimming took 4 bases from V and 4 from J; bases not matched to a gene: 4. The CDR3 length is 14 residues. Per germline, CDR1 SGHDN and CDR2 FVKESK. CDR3 nucleotides: TGTGCCAGCAGCCCCGGGACAGTATACAATGAGCAGTTCTTC. Translating gives CASSPGTVYNEQFF.

A few counts support this clone. The chain is built from TRBV25-1 and TRBJ1-2, with TRBD1 as a possible D gene (5 bases). The V gene's germline CDR1 is MGHDK and CDR2 SYGVNS. This CDR3 is built from 12 residues. Trimming removed 8 bases at V and 7 bases at J, with 14 bases between. The CDR3 sequence is CASRGGISGYTF. The CDR3 bases are TGTGCCAGCCGGGGCGGGATATCTGGCTACACCTTC.

This chain connects TRBV27 to TRBJ2-5; no firm D call. Trimming shortened V by 3 bases and J by 9 bases, and 26 bases separated the two germline ends. Germline CDR1 MNHEY, CDR2 SMNVEV (reference sequence). This CDR3 has 17 residues. The CDR3, as DNA: TGTGCCAGCAGTTTCAGGTGGCGTGAGGCGGCTTCAGATCCCCAGTACTTC. It yields the protein CASSFRWREAASDPQYF.

This clone has a single count. The chain couples TRBV5-1 to TRBJ2-1, with 7 bases lining up with TRBD1. Germline V gives CDR1 SGHRS, CDR2 YFSETQ. The CDR3 runs to 15 residues. V shed 4 bases, J shed 9 bases, and the junction held 13 bases outside the gene matches. The CDR3 bases are TGCGCCAGCAGCCCCCCCCGGGACAGTCAAGTTGAGCAGTTCTTC. It translates to CASSPPRDSQVEQFF.